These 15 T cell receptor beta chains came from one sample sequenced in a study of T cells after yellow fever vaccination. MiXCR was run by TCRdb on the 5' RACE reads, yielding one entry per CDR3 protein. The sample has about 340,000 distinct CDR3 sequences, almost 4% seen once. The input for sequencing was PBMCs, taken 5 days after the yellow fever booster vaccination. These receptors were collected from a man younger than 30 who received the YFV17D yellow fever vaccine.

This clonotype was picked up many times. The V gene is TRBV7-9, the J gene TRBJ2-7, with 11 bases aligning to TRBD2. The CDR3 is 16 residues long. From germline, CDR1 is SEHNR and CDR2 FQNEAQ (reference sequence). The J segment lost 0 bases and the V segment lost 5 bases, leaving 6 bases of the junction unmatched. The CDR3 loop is CASSRGLAGISYEQYF. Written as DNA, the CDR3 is TGTGCCAGCAGCCGTGGACTAGCGGGCATCTCCTACGAGCAGTACTTC. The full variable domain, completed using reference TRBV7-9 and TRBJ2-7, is DTGVSQNPRHKITKRGQNVTFRCDPISEHNRLYWYRQTLGQGPEFLTYFQNEAQLEKSRLLSDRFSAERPKGSFSTLEIQRTEQGDSAMYLCASSRGLAGISYEQYFGPGTRLTVT.

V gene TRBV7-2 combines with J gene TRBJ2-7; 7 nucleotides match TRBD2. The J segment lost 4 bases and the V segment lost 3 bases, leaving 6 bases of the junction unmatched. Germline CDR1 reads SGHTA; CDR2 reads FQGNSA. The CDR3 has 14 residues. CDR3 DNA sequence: TGTGCCAGCAGCTTTTGGCGGGGGAGGTACGAGCAGTACTTC. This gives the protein CASSFWRGRYEQYF. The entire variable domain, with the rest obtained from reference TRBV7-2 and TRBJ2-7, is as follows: GAGVSQSPSNKVTEKGKDVELRCDPISGHTALYWYRQSLGQGLEFLIYFQGNSAPDKSGLPSDRFSAERTGGSVSTLTIQRTQQEDSAVYLCASSFWRGRYEQYFGPGTRLTVT.

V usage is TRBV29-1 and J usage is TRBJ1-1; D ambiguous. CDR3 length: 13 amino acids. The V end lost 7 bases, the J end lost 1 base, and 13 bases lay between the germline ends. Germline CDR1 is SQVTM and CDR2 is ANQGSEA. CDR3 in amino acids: CSGVGRANTEAFF. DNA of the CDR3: TGCAGCGGGGTGGGAAGGGCGAACACTGAAGCTTTCTTT.

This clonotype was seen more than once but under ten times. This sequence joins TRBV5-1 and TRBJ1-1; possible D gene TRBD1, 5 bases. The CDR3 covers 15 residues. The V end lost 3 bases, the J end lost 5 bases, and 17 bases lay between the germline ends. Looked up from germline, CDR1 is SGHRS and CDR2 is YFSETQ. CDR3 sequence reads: CASSSPPLGGTEAFF. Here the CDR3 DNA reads TGCGCCAGCAGCTCCCCTCCCCTGGGGGGGACTGAAGCTTTCTTT.

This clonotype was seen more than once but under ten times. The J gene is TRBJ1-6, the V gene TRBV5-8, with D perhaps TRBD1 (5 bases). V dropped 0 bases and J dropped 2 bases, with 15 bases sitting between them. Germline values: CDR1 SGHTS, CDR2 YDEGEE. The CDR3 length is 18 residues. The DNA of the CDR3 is TGTGCCAGCAGCTTGGGCCAGGGTATTAGGACCTATAATTCACCCCTCCACTTT. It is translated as CASSLGQGIRTYNSPLHF.

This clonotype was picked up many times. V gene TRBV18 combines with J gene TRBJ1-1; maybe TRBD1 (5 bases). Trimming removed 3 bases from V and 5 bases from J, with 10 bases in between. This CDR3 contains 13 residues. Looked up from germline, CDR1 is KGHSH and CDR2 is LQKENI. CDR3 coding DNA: TGTGCCAGCTCACCTTTTTCAGGGACTGAAGCTTTCTTT. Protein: CASSPFSGTEAFF. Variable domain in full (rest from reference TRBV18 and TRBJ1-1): NAGVMQNPRHLVRRRGQEARLRCSPMKGHSHVYWYRQLPEEGLKFMVYLQKENIIDESGMPKERFSAEFPKEGPSILRIQQVVRGDSAAYFCASSPFSGTEAFFGQGTRLTVV.

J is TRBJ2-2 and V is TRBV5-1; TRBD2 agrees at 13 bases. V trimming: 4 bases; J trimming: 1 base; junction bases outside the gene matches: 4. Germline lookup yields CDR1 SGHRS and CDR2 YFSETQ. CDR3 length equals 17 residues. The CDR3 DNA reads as TGCGCCAGCAGCATCCGGACTAGCGGGGGGAACACCGGGGAGCTGTTTTTT. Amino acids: CASSIRTSGGNTGELFF.

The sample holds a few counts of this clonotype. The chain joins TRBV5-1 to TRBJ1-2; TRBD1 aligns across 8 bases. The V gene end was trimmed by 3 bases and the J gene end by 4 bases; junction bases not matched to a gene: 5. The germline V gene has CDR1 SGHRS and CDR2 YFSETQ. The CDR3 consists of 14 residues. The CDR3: CASSSRDRSYGYTF. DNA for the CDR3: TGCGCCAGCAGCTCCAGGGACAGGAGCTATGGCTACACCTTC. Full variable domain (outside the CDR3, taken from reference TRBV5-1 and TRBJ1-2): KAGVTQTPRYLIKTRGQQVTLSCSPISGHRSVSWYQQTPGQGLQFLFEYFSETQRNKGNFPGRFSGRQFSNSRSEMNVSTLELGDSALYLCASSSRDRSYGYTFGSGTRLTVV.

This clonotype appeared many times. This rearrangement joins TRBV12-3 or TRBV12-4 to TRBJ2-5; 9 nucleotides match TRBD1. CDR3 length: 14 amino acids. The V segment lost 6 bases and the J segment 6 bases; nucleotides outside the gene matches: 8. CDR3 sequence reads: CASRKQGALQTQYF. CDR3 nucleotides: TGTGCCAGCAGGAAACAGGGGGCTTTACAGACCCAGTACTTC.

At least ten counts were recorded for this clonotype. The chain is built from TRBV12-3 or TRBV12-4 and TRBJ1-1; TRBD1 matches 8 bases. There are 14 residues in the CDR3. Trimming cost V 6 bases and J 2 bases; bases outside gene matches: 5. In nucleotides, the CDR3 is TGTGCCAGCAGCGAGACAGGGGTCAACACTGAAGCTTTCTTT. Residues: CASSETGVNTEAFF.

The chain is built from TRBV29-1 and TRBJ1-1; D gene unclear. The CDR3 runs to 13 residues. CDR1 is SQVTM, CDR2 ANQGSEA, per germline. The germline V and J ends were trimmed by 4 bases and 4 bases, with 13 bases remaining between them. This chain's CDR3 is CSVVEGPSTEAFF. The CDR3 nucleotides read TGCAGCGTTGTAGAGGGCCCGAGCACTGAAGCTTTCTTT.

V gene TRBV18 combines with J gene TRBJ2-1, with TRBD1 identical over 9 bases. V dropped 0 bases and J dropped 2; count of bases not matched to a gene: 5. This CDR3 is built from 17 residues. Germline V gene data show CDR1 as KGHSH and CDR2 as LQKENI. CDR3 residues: CASSPPGDRVAYNEQFF. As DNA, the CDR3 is TGTGCCAGCTCACCACCTGGGGACAGGGTAGCCTACAATGAGCAGTTCTTC.

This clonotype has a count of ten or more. The DNA of the CDR3 is TGTGCCACCAGATCAACTGGGGGGGAAAAACTGTTTTTT. Its translation is CATRSTGGEKLFF. The V gene is TRBV6-5, the J gene TRBJ1-4; possible D gene TRBD1, 5 bases. The CDR3 is 13 amino acids. The V gene lost 10 bases and the J gene lost 8 bases, with 17 bases spanning the gap. Germline-derived CDR1 and CDR2 are MNHEY and SVGAGI.

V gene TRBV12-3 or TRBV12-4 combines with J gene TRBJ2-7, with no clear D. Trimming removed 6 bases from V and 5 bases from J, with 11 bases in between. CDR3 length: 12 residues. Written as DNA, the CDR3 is TGTGCCAGCAGCCTTGGGAATAACGAGCAGTACTTC. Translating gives CASSLGNNEQYF.

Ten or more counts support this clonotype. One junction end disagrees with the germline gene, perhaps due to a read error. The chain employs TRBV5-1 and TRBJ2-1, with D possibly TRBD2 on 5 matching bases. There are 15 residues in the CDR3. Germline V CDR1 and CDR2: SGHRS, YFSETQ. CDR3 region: CASRLAPPGKNEQFF. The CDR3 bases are TGCGCCAGCAGGTTGGCCCCACCCGGGAAAAATGAGCAGTTCTTC.